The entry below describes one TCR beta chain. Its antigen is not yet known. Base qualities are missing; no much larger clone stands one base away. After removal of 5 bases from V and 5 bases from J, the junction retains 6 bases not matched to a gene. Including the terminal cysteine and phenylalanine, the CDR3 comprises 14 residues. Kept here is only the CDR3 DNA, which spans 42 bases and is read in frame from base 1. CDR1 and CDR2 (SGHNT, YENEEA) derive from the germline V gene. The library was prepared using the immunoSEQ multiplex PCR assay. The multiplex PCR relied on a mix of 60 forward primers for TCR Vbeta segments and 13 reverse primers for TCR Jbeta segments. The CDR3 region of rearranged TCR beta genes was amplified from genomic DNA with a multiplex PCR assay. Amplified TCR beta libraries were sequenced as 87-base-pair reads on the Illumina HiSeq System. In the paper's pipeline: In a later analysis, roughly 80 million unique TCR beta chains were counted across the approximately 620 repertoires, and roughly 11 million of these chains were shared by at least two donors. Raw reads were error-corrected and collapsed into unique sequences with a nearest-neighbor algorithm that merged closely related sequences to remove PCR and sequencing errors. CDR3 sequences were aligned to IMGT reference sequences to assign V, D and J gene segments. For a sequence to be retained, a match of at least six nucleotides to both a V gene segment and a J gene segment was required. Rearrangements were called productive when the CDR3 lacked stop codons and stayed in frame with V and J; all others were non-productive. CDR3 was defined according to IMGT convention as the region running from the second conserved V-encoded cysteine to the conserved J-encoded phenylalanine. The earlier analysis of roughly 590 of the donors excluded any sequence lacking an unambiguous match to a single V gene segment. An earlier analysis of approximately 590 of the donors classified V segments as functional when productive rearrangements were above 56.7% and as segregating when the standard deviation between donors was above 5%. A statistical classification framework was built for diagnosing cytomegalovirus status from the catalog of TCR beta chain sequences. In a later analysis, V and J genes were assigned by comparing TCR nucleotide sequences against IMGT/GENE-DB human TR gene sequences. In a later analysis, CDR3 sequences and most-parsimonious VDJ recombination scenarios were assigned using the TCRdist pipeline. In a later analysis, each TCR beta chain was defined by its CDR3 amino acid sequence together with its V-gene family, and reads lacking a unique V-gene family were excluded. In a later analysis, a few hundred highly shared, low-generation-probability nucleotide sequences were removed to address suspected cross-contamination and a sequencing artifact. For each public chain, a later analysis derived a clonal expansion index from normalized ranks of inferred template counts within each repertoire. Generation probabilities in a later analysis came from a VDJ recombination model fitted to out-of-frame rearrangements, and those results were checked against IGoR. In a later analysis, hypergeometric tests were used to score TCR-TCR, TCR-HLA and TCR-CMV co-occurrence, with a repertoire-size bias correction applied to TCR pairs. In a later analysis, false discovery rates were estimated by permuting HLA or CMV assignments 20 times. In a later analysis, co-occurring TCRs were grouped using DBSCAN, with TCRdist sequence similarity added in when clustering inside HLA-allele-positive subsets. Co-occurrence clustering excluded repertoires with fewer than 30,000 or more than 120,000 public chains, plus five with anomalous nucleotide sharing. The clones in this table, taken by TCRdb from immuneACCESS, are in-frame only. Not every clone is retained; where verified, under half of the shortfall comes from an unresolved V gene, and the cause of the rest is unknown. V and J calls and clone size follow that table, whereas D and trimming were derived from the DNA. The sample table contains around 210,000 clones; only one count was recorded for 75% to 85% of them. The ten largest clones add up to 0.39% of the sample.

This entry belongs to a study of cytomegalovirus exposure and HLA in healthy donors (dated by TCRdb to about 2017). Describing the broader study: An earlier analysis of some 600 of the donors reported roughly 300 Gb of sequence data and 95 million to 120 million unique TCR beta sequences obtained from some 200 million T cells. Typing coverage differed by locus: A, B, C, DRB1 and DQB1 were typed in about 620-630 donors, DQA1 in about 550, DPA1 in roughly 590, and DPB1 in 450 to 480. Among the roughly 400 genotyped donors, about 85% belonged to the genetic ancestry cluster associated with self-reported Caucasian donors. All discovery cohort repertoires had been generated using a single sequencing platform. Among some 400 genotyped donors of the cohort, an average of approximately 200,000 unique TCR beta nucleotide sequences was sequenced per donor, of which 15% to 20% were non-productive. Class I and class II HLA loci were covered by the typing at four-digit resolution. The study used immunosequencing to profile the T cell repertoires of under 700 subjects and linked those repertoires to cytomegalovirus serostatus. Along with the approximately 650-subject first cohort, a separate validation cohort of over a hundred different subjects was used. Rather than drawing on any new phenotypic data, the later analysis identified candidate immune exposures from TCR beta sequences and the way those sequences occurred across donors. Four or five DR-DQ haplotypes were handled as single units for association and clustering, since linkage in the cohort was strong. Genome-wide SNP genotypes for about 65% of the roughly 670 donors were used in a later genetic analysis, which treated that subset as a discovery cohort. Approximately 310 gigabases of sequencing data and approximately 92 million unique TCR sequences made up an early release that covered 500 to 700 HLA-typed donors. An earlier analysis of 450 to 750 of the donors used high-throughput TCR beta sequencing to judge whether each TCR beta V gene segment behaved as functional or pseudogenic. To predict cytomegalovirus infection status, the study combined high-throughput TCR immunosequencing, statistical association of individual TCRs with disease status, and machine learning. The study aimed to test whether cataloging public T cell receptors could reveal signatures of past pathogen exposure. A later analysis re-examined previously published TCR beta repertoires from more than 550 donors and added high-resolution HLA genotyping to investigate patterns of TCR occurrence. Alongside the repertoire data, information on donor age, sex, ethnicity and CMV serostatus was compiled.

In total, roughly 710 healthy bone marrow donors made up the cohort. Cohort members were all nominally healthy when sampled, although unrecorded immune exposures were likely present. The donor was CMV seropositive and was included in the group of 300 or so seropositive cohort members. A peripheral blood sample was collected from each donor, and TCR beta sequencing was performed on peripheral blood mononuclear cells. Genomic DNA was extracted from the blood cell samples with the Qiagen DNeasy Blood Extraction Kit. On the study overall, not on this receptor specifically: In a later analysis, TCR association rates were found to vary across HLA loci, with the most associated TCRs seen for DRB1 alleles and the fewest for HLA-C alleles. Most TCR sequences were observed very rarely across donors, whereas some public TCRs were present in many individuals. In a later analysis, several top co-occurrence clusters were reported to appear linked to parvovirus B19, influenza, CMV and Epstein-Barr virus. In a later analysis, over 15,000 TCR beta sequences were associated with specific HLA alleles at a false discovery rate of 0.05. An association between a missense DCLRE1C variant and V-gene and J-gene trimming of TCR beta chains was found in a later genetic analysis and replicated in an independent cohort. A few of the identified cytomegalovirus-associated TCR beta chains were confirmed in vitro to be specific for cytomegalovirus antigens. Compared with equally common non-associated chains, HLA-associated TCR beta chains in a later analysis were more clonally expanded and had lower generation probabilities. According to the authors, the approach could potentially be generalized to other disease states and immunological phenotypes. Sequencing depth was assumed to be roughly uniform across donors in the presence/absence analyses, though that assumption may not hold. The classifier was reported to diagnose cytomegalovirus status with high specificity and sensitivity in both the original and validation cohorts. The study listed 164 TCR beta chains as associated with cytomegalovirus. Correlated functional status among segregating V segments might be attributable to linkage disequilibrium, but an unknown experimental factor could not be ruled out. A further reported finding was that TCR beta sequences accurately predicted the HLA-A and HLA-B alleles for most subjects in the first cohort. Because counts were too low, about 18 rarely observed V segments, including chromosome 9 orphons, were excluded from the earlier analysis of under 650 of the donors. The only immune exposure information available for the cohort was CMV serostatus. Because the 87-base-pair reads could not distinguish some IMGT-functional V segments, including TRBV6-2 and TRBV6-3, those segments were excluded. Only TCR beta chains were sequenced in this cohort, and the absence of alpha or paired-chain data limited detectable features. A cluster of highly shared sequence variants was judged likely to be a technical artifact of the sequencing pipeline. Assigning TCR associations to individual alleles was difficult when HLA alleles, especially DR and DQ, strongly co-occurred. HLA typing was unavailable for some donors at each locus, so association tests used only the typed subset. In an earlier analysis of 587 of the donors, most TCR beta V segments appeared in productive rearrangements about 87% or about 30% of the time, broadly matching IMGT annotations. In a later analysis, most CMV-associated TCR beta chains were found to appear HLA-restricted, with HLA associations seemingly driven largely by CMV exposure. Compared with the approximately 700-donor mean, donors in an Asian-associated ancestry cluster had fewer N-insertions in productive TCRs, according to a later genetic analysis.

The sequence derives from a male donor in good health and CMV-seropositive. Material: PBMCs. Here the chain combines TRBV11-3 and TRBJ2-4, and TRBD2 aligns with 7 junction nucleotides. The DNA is TGTGCCAGCAGCCCTCGGGAGGACCAAAACATTCAGTACTTC. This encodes CASSPREDQNIQYF.